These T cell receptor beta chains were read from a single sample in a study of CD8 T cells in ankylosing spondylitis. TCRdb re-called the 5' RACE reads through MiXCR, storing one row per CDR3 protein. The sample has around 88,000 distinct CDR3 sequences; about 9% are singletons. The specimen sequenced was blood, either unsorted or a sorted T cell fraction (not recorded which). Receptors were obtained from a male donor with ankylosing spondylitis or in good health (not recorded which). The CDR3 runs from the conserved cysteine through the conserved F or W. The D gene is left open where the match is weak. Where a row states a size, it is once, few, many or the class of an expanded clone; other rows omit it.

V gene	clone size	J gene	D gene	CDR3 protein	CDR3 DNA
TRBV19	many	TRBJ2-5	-	CASSKPGLQETQYF	TGTGCCAGTAGTAAACCGGGACTTCAAGAGACCCAGTACTTC
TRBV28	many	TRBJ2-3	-	CASSFRVRNTQYF	TGTGCCAGCAGTTTCCGTGTGCGGAATACGCAGTATTTT
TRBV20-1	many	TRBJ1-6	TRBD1	CSARDLQTGSNSPLHF	TGCAGTGCTAGAGATCTCCAGACAGGGAGTAATTCACCCCTCCACTTT
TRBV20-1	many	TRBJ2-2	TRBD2	CSARGGVDTGELFF	TGCAGTGCTCGCGGGGGAGTGGACACCGGGGAGCTGTTTTTT
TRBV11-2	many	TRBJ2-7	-	CASSLSSLRRGWEQYF	TGTGCCAGCAGCTTATCCTCCCTCCGCCGGGGGTGGGAGCAGTACTTC
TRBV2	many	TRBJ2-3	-	CASRVRNTDTQYF	TGTGCCAGCAGGGTCAGGAACACAGATACGCAGTATTTT
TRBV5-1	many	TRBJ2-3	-	CATMGTPGSPTDTQYF	TGCGCCACCATGGGGACCCCCGGGAGCCCCACAGATACGCAGTATTTT
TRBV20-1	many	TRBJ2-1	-	CSASSLYEQFF	TGCAGTGCTAGTAGTCTCTATGAGCAGTTCTTC
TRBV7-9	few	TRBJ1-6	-	CASSSIGRGYNSPLHF	TGTGCCAGCAGCTCGATCGGCAGGGGATATAATTCACCCCTCCACTTT
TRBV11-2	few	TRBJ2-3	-	CASSFERGTDTQYF	TGTGCCAGCAGCTTTGAGCGGGGCACAGATACGCAGTATTTT
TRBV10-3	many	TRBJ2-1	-	CAISESMGVGEQFF	TGTGCCATCAGTGAGTCGATGGGGGTCGGTGAGCAGTTCTTC
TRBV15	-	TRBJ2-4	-	CATSPAGALDKNIQYF	TGTGCCACCAGCCCGGCGGGGGCTTTGGACAAAAACATTCAGTACTTC
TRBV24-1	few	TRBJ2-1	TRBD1	CATSGGWDRGPYNEQFF	TGTGCCACCAGTGGAGGGTGGGACAGGGGGCCCTACAATGAGCAGTTCTTC
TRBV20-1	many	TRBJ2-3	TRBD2	CSARRTSGSADTQYF	TGCAGTGCTAGGAGGACTAGCGGATCCGCAGATACGCAGTATTTT
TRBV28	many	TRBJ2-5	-	CASRARGGRETQYF	TGTGCCAGCAGGGCCAGAGGGGGTCGGGAGACCCAGTACTTC
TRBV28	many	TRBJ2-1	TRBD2	CATYFSGGAHEQFF	TGTGCCACCTATTTTAGCGGGGGGGCTCATGAGCAGTTCTTC
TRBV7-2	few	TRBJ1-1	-	CASSLMGPSNTEAFF	TGTGCCAGCAGCCTCATGGGGCCCTCGAACACTGAAGCTTTCTTT
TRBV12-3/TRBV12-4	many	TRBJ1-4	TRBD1	CASSRAQGADEKLFF	TGTGCCAGCAGCCGTGCCCAGGGGGCGGATGAAAAACTGTTTTTT
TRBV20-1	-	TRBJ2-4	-	CSAQQGENIQYF	TGCAGTGCCCAACAGGGAGAAAACATTCAGTACTTC
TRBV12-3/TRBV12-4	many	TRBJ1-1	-	CASSFYPEAFF	TGTGCCAGCAGTTTTTATCCTGAAGCTTTCTTT
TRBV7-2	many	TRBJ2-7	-	CASSPPTREQYF	TGTGCCAGCAGCCCCCCAACTCGCGAGCAGTACTTC
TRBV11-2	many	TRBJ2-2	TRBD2	CASSTGLAGGPNTGELFF	TGTGCCAGCAGCACGGGACTAGCGGGGGGTCCGAACACCGGGGAGCTGTTTTTT
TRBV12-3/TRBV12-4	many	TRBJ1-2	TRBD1	CASSLTDRDYGYTF	TGTGCCAGCAGTTTAACGGACAGGGACTATGGCTACACCTTC
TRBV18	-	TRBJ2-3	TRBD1	CATNLDRGTDTQYF	TGTGCCACCAACCTGGACAGGGGCACAGATACGCAGTATTTT
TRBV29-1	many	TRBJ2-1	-	CSVRRALYNEQFF	TGCAGCGTCCGGCGGGCACTCTACAATGAGCAGTTCTTC
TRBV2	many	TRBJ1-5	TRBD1	CASSFGQGQPQHF	TGTGCCAGCAGTTTTGGACAGGGACAGCCCCAGCATTTT
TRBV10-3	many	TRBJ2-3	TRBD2	CAISESGGAGTADTQYF	TGTGCCATCAGTGAATCGGGGGGGGCAGGGACGGCAGATACGCAGTATTTT
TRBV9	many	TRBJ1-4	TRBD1	CASSAEGQFGYEKLFF	TGTGCCAGCAGCGCCGAGGGACAGTTCGGGTATGAAAAACTGTTTTTT
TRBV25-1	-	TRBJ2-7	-	CASSVTGTEQYF	TGTGCCAGCAGTGTTACAGGGACCGAGCAGTACTTC
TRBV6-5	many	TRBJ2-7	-	CASSSPDGYEQYF	TGTGCCAGCAGTTCACCGGACGGCTACGAGCAGTACTTC
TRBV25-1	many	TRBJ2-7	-	CASSDVGGAYEQYF	TGTGCCAGCAGTGACGTAGGGGGAGCCTACGAGCAGTACTTC
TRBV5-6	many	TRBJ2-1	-	CASSFQALAYNEQFF	TGTGCCAGCAGCTTCCAAGCCTTGGCCTACAATGAGCAGTTCTTC
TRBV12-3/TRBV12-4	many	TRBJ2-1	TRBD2	CASSLGLAGGPGNEQFF	TGTGCCAGCAGCCTCGGACTAGCGGGGGGGCCAGGCAATGAGCAGTTCTTC
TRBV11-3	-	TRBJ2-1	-	CASSLRAVDNEQFF	TGTGCCAGCAGCTTACGGGCGGTCGACAATGAGCAGTTCTTC
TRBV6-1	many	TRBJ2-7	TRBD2	CASSEESGATYEQYF	TGTGCCAGCAGTGAAGAGAGCGGGGCAACCTACGAGCAGTACTTC
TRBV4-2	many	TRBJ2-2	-	CASSQDSGYTGELFF	TGTGCCAGCAGCCAAGATTCCGGGTACACCGGGGAGCTGTTTTTT
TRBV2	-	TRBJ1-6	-	CASSERPKNSPLHF	TGTGCCAGCAGTGAAAGACCGAAAAATTCACCCCTCCACTTT
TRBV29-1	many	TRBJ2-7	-	CSVEQDSYEQYF	TGCAGCGTCGAACAGGACTCCTACGAGCAGTACTTC
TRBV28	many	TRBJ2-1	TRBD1	CASSSPGTGPNEQFF	TGTGCCAGCAGTTCCCCCGGGACAGGACCCAATGAGCAGTTCTTC
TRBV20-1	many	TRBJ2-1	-	CSARDRPLNYNEQFF	TGCAGTGCTAGAGACAGGCCTCTGAACTACAATGAGCAGTTCTTC
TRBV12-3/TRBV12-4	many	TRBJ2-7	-	CASSRQANEQYF	TGTGCCAGCAGCCGTCAGGCCAACGAGCAGTACTTC
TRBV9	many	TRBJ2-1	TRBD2	CASSASGGAIGEQFF	TGTGCCAGCAGCGCTAGCGGGGGGGCCATCGGTGAGCAGTTCTTC
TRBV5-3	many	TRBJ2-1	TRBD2	CARSFKTSGDFSYNEQFF	TGTGCCAGAAGTTTCAAGACTAGCGGGGATTTCTCCTACAATGAGCAGTTCTTC
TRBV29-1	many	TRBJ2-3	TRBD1	CSVEGGAGQVPTDTQYF	TGCAGCGTTGAAGGGGGGGCGGGACAGGTACCCACAGATACGCAGTATTTT
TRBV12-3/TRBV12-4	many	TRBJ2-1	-	CASCPASSYNEQFF	TGTGCCAGCTGTCCTGCTAGCTCCTACAATGAGCAGTTCTTC
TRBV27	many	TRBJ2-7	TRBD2	CASSLRGGPAYEQYF	TGTGCCAGCAGTTTACGCGGGGGGCCTGCCTACGAGCAGTACTTC
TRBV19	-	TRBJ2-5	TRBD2	CASSIEDGGFETQYF	TGTGCCAGTAGTATAGAGGACGGGGGGTTTGAGACCCAGTACTTC
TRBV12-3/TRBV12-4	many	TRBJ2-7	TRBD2	CASRRTGLAGYEQYF	TGTGCCAGCAGAAGGACGGGACTAGCGGGCTACGAGCAGTACTTC
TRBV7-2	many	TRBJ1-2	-	CASSTRDLSNYGYTF	TGTGCCAGCAGCACCCGGGACCTTTCTAACTATGGCTACACCTTC
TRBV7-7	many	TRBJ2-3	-	CASSPRTDTSTDTQYF	TGTGCTAGCAGCCCGAGGACGGATACTAGCACAGATACGCAGTATTTT
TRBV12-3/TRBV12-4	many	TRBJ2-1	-	CASSLTDSERRIF	TGTGCCAGCAGTTTGACGGACTCGGAGCGACGGATCTTC
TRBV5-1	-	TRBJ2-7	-	CASSLVSDEQHF	TGCGCAAGCAGCTTGGTCTCCGACGAGCAGCACTTC
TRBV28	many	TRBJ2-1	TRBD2	CASSSTGLAAWEQFF	TGTGCCAGCAGTTCGACCGGACTAGCTGCATGGGAGCAGTTCTTC
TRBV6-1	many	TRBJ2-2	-	CASTWGPNTGELFF	TGTGCCAGCACATGGGGGCCTAACACCGGGGAGCTGTTTTTT
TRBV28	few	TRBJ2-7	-	CASSLFRGLEQYF	TGTGCCAGCAGTTTATTCCGGGGCCTCGAGCAGTACTTC
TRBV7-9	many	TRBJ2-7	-	CASRSSYEQYF	TGTGCCAGCAGGAGCTCCTACGAGCAGTACTTC
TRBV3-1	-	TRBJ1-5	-	CASSQVLAQHF	TGTGCCAGCAGCCAAGTCCTGGCCCAGCATTTT
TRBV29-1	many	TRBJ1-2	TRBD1	CSAQSGTGDLHYGYTF	TGCAGCGCCCAATCCGGGACAGGGGATCTTCACTATGGCTACACCTTC
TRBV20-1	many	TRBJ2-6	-	CSATSKPDSGANVLTF	TGCAGTGCCACCTCGAAACCGGACTCTGGGGCCAACGTCCTGACTTTC
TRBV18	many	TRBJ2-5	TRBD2	CASSPTGTIQETQYF	TGTGCCAGCTCACCCACCGGGACTATTCAAGAGACCCAGTACTTC